Listed here is a single T cell receptor (beta chain). V lost 6 bases and J lost 11, with 14 bases in between. The CDR3 extends over 11 amino acids. CDR1 is SGHTS and CDR2 is YDEGEE in the germline V gene. These data belong to a study of blood T cell repertoires in COVID-19. Across the whole study: The United States, Italy and Spain provided the acute and convalescent COVID-19 samples. In each case, the material was cDNA or gDNA derived from T cells, B-cell-depleted T cells, or PBMCs.

In the original workflow: Scientists estimated how many nucleated cells there were by amplifying reference gene primers. Here immunoSEQ multiplex PCR was the method, and the copy in TCRdb shows in-frame clones only, minus some. V and J calls and clone size come straight from that table; D and trimming were deduced from the DNA. The data hold about 240,000 clones, with about nine tenths observed a single time. The chain uses TRBV5-8 and TRBJ1-1; the D gene is possibly TRBD1 (5 bases). The TCR was taken from a man in his sixties who had recovered from COVID-19. Sequencing was carried out using peripheral blood. The CDR3 protein is CASNLGGGAFF. For the CDR3, the DNA is TGTGCCAGCAACCTGGGGGGAGGGGCTTTCTTT.